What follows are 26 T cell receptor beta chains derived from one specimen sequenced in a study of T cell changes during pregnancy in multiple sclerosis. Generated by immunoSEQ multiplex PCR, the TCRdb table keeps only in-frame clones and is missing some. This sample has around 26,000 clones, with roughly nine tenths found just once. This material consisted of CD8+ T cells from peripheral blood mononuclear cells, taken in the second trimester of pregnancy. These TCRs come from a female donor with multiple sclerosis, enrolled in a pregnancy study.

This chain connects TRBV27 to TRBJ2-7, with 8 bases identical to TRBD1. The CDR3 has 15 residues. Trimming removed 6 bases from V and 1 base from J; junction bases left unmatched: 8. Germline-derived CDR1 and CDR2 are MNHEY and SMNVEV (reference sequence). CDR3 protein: CASRHAGGRSYEQYF. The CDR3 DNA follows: TGTGCCAGCAGACATGCAGGGGGCCGGTCCTACGAGCAGTACTTC.

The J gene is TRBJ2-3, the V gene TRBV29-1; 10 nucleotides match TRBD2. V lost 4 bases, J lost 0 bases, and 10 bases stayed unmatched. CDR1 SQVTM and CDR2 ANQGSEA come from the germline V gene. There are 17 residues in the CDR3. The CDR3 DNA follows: TGCAGCGTTGCGGGACTAGCGAAATCACTTAGCACAGATACGCAGTATTTT. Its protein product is CSVAGLAKSLSTDTQYF.

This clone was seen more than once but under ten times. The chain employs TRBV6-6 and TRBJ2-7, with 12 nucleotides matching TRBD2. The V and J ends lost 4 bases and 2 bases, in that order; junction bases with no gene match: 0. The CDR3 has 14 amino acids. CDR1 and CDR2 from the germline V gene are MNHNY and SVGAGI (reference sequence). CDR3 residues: CASSWTSGTYEQYF. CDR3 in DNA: TGTGCCAGCAGTTGGACTAGCGGGACCTACGAGCAGTACTTC.

The DNA for the CDR3 is TGTGCCAGCAGCAAAGCAGCCCCAGTTTTTAAGCGGGAATACATAGCTCATGAGCAGTTCTTC. Translating it yields CASSKAAPVFKREYIAHEQFF. The V call is TRBV21-1, the J call TRBJ2-1; the table names TRBD2, a call not compared with the DNA. TRBV21-1 is given as a pseudogene. The CDR3 has 21 residues.

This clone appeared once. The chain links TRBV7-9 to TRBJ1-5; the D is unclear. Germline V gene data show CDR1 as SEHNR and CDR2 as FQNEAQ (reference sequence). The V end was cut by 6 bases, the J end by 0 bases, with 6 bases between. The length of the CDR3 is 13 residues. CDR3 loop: CASSSYSNQPQHF. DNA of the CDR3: TGTGCCAGCAGTAGTTATAGCAATCAGCCCCAGCATTTT. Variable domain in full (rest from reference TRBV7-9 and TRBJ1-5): DTGVSQNPRHKITKRGQNVTFRCDPISEHNRLYWYRQTLGQGPEFLTYFQNEAQLEKSRLLSDRFSAERPKGSFSTLEIQRTEQGDSAMYLCASSSYSNQPQHFGDGTRLSIL.

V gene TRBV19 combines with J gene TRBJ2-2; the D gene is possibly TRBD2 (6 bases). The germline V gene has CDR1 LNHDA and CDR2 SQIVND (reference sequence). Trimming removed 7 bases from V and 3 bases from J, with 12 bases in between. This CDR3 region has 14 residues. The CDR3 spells CASKEGRDTGELFF. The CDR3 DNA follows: TGTGCCAGTAAGGAGGGTCGGGACACCGGGGAGCTGTTTTTT.

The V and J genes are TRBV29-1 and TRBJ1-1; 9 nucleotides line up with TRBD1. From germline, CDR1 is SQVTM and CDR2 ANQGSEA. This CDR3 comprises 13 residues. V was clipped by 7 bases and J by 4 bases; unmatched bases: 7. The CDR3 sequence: CSAPGQGSTEAFF. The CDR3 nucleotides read TGCAGCGCCCCGGGACAGGGAAGCACTGAAGCTTTCTTT. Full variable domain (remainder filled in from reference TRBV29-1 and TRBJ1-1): SAVISQKPSRDICQRGTSLTIQCQVDSQVTMMFWYRQQPGQSLTLIATANQGSEATYESGFVIDKFPISRPNLTFSTLTVSNMSPEDSSIYLCSAPGQGSTEAFFGQGTRLTVV.

The CDR3 bases are TGTGCCAGCAGCTTAGGGTGGACAGCGGAAGAGACGGACAACTATGGCTACACCTTC. It is translated as CASSLGWTAEETDNYGYTF. The chain links TRBV7-9 to TRBJ1-2; tentatively, D is TRBD1 (6 bases). The CDR3 is 19 residues long. The germline V gene encodes CDR1 SEHNR and CDR2 FQNEAQ (reference sequence). Deletions cut 1 base from V and 2 bases from J, with 23 bases between.

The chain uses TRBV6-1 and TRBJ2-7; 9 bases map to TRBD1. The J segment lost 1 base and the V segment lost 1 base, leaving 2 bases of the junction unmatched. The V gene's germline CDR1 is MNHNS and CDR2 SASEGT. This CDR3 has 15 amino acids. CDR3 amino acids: CASSEGDRVSYEQYF. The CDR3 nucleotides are TGTGCCAGCAGTGAAGGGGACAGGGTTTCCTACGAGCAGTACTTC.

The chain's CDR3 is CSVGQGSTYEQYF. The CDR3 bases are TGCAGCGTTGGACAGGGGTCAACTTACGAGCAGTACTTC. This sequence joins TRBV29-1 and TRBJ2-7; TRBD1 agrees at 8 bases. The CDR3 consists of 13 residues. The germline V gene encodes CDR1 SQVTM and CDR2 ANQGSEA. The trim removed 4 bases at V and 4 bases at J, leaving 6 bases unmatched.

Written as DNA, the CDR3 is TGTGCCAGCAGCTCGCCCCTAACTAGCGGGAGGGCCTTGCGGGAGCAGTACTTC. As protein: CASSSPLTSGRALREQYF. This chain joins TRBV11-2 and TRBJ2-7; 13 bases match TRBD2. The V and J ends lost 4 bases and 7 bases, in that order; junction bases with no gene match: 16. CDR1 is SGHAT and CDR2 is FQNNGV in the germline V gene. The length of the CDR3 is 18 residues. Supplemented by reference TRBV11-2 and TRBJ2-7, the full variable domain reads EAGVAQSPRYKIIEKRQSVAFWCNPISGHATLYWYQQILGQGPKLLIQFQNNGVVDDSQLPKDRFSAERLKGVDSTLKIQPAKLEDSAVYLCASSSPLTSGRALREQYFGPGTRLTVT.

In DNA form, the CDR3 reads TGTGCCAGCAGTTTACAAAACTCTGGGGCCAACGTCCTGACTTTC. It is translated as CASSLQNSGANVLTF. The rearrangement uses TRBV28 and TRBJ2-6; D is uncertain. The CDR3 contains 15 residues. CDR1 is MDHEN, CDR2 SYDVKM, per germline. Trimming shortened V by 2 bases and J by 0 bases, and 5 bases separated the two germline ends. The full variable domain, rest sourced from reference TRBV28 and TRBJ2-6, is DVKVTQSSRYLVKRTGEKVFLECVQDMDHENMFWYRQDPGLGLRLIYFSYDVKMKEKGDIPEGYSVSREKKERFSLILESASTNQTSMYLCASSLQNSGANVLTFGAGSRLTVL.

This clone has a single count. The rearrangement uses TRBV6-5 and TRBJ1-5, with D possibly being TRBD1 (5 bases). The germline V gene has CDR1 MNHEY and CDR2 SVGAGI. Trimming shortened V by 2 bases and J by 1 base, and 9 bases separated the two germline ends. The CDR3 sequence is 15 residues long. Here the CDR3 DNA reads TGTGCCAGCAGTTACGGGCGGGGCAGCAATCAGCCCCAGCATTTT. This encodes CASSYGRGSNQPQHF.

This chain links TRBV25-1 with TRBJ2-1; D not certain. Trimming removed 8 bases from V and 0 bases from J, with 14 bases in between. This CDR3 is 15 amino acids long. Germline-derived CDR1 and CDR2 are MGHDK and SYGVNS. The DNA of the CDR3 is TGTGCCAGCGGCCCAACTACCTACTCCTACAATGAGCAGTTCTTC. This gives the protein CASGPTTYSYNEQFF.

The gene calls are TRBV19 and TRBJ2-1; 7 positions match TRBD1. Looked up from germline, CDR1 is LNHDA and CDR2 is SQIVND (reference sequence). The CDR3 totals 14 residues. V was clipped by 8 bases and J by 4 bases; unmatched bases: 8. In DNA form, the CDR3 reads TGTGCCAGTGGATGGACAGGAGCTTACAATGAGCAGTTCTTC. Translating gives CASGWTGAYNEQFF.

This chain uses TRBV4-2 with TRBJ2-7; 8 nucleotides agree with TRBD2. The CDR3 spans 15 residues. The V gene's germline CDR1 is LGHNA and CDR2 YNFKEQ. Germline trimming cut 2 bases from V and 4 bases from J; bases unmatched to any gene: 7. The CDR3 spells CASSQTGTRSYEQYF. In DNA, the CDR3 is TGTGCCAGCAGCCAAACTGGGACTAGAAGTTACGAGCAGTACTTC.

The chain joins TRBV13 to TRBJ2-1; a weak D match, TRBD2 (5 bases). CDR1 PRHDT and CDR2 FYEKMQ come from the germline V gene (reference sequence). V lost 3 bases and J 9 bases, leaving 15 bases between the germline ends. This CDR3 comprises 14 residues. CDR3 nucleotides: TGTGCCAGCAGCTTGGGTTTCGGCGAGGGTGAGCAGTTCTTC. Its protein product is CASSLGFGEGEQFF.

The CDR3 region is CASSIRDRAYEQYF. The DNA of the CDR3 is TGTGCCAGTAGTATCCGGGACAGGGCCTACGAGCAGTACTTC. The J gene is TRBJ2-7, the V gene TRBV19, with TRBD1 matching 9 bases. The CDR3 consists of 14 residues. The germline V gene encodes CDR1 LNHDA and CDR2 SQIVND (reference sequence). J gave up 2 bases and V 3 bases, and 2 bases lay outside the gene matches.

CDR3 coding DNA: TGTGCCAGCAGCTTCCGGGCAGGGGATGAGCAGTTCTTC. Translation: CASSFRAGDEQFF. This sequence joins TRBV7-3 and TRBJ2-1; possible D gene TRBD1, 6 bases. In germline, CDR1 is SGHTA, CDR2 FQGTGA. This CDR3 has 13 residues. The V and J ends lost 3 bases and 8 bases respectively, with 11 bases between them.

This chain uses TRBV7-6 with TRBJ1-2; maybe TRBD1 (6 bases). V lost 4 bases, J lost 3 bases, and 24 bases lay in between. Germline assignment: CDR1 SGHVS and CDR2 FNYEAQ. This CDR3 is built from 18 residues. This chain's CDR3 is CASSSPLLGARTYYGYTF. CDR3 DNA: TGTGCCAGCAGCTCTCCCCTCTTGGGGGCACGGACGTACTATGGCTACACCTTC. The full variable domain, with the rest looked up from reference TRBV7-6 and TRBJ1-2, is GAGVSQSPRYKVTKRGQDVALRCDPISGHVSLYWYRQALGQGPEFLTYFNYEAQQDKSGLPNDRFSAERPEGSISTLTIQRTEQRDSAMYRCASSSPLLGARTYYGYTFGSGTRLTVV.

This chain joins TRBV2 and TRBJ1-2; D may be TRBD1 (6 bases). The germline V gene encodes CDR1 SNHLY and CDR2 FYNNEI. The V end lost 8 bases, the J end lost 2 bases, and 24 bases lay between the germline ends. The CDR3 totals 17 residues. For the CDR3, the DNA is TGTGCCAGCCCACACCGGACGTCGGGGGGGCCAAACTATGGCTACACCTTC. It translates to CASPHRTSGGPNYGYTF.

The CDR3 DNA is TGTGCCAGCAGATATAGCGGGAGTATTGCAGATACGCAGTATTTT. Its translation: CASRYSGSIADTQYF. The chain combines TRBV27 with TRBJ2-3, with TRBD2 matching over 9 bases. Germline CDR1 MNHEY, CDR2 SMNVEV (reference sequence). The CDR3 has 15 amino acids. The V and J ends lost 6 bases and 4 bases, in that order; junction bases with no gene match: 8.

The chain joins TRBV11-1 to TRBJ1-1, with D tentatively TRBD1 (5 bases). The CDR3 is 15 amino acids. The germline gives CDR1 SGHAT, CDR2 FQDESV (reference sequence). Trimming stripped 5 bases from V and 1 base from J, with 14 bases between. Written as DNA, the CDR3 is TGTGCCAGCAGCCTCCCGGATACAGGGAACACTGAAGCTTTCTTT. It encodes CASSLPDTGNTEAFF.

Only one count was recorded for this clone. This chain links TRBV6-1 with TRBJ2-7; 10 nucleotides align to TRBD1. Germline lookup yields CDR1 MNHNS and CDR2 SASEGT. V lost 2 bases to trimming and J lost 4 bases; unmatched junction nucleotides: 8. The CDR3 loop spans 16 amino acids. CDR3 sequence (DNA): TGTGCCAGCAGTGAATACGGGGGACAGGGGTCGTACGAGCAGTACTTC. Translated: CASSEYGGQGSYEQYF.

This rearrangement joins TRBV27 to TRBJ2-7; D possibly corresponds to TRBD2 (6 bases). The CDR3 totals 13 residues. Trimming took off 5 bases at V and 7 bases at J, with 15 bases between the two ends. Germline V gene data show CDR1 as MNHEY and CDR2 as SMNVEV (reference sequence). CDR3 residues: CASSLRLDGEQYF. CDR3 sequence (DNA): TGTGCCAGCAGTCTTAGACTAGATGGGGAGCAGTACTTC.

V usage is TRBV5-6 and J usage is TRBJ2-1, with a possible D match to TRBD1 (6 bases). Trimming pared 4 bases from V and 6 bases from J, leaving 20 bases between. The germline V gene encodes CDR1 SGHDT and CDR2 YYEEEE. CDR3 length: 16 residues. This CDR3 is CASSLALGQAINEQFF. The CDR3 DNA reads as TGTGCCAGCAGCCTGGCTCTGGGACAAGCAATCAATGAGCAGTTCTTC.